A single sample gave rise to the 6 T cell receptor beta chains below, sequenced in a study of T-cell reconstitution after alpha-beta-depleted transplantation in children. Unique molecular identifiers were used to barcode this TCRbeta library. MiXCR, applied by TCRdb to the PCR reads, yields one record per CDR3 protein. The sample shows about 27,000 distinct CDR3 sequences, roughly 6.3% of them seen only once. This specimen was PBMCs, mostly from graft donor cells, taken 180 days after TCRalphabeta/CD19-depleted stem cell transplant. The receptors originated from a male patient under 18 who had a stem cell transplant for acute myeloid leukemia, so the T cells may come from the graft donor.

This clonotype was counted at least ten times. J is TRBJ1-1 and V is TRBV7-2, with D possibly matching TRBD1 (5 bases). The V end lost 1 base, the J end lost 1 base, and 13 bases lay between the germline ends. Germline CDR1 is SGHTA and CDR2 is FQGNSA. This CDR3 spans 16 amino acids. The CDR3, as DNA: TGTGCCAGCAGCTTAGAAAGGGGCACTCCGAACACTGAAGCTTTCTTT. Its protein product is CASSLERGTPNTEAFF.

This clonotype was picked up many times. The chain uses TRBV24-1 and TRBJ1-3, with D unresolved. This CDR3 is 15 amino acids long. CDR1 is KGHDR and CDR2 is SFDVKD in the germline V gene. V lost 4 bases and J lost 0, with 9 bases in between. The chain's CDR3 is CATSEGGISGNTIYF. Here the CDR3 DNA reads TGTGCCACCAGTGAAGGCGGAATCTCTGGAAACACCATATATTTT.

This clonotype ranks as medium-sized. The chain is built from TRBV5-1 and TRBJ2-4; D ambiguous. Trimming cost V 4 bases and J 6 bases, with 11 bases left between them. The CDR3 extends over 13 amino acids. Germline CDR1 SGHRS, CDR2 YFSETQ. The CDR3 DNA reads TGCGCCAGCAGCCTCCCCGAGGTAAACATTCAGTACTTC. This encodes CASSLPEVNIQYF.

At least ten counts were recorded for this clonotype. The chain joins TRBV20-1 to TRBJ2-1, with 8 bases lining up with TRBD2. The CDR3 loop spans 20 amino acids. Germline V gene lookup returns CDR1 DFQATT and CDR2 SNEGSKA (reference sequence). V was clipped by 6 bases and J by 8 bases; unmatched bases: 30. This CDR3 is CSALGLAGRTLRRGWDEQFF. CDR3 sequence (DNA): TGCAGTGCCCTGGGGCTAGCGGGCCGCACCCTACGGCGGGGATGGGATGAGCAGTTCTTC.

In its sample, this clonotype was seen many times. CDR3: CASSLGGYRGGQYF. The DNA of the CDR3 is TGCGCCAGCAGCTTGGGTGGTTACCGGGGTGGGCAGTATTTT. This rearrangement joins TRBV5-1 to TRBJ2-3; D may be TRBD2 (5 bases). This CDR3 is built from 14 residues. The germline V gene has CDR1 SGHRS and CDR2 YFSETQ. The germline V and J ends were trimmed by 0 bases and 11 bases, with 16 bases remaining between them.

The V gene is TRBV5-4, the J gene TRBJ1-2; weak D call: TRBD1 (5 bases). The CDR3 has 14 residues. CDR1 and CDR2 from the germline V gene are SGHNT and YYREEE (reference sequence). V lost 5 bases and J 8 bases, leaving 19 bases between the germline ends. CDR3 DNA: TGTGCCAGCAGATGGGCGACGGGGGAAGGGGGCTACACCTTC. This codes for CASRWATGEGGYTF.